This T cell receptor (beta chain) was found in a study of blood T cells in healthy people across ages. Germline CDR1 reads SEHNR; CDR2 reads FQNEAQ (reference sequence). V lost 5 bases and J lost 7, with 18 bases in between. The CDR3 contains 15 residues. Caucasian, healthy and from Russia, the donors were aged between about 6 and 90. PCR was performed a second time for about 7 to 12 cycles using a sample-barcoded 5' primer and a J-beta primer mix. Each cDNA molecule carried a tag from a template-switch adaptor that contained 12 random nucleotides. TCRdb redid the calling of the 5' RACE reads with MiXCR, one entry per CDR3 protein. The sample has approximately 830,000 distinct CDR3 sequences, 62% seen once.

The receptor was isolated from a young man in good health. Sequencing was carried out using blood. The chain combines TRBV7-9 with TRBJ2-1; a possible D gene is TRBD2 (5 bases). DNA of the CDR3: TGTGCCAGCAGCCCTTATAACCTCGGAGGAAATGAGCAGTTCTTC. Protein product: CASSPYNLGGNEQFF.